A selection of T cell receptor beta chains follows, all from one sample in a study of cytomegalovirus exposure and HLA in healthy donors. Sequenced by immunoSEQ multiplex PCR; TCRdb stores in-frame clones only, minus some. The profile shows approximately 170,000 clones, around 80% of them singletons. The sequenced sample was PBMCs. The origin of the receptors is a woman aged 40-49 years in good health and CMV-seronegative. The CDR3 runs from the conserved cysteine through the conserved F or W. D genes are given only for firm matches. Clone size is stated in some rows and not others, as once, few, many or a class when expanded.

V: TRBV6-5; J: TRBJ2-7; D: TRBD1; size: -; DNA: TGTGCCAGCAGTCCCGGGACAGGGGGTTCCTACGAGCAGTACTTC; CDR3: CASSPGTGGSYEQYF
V: TRBV5-1; J: TRBJ2-5; D: -; size: few; DNA: TGCGCCAGCAGGCCGACTAGTAGGGAGACCCAGTACTTC; CDR3: CASRPTSRETQYF
V: TRBV14; J: TRBJ2-1; D: -; size: once; DNA: TGTGCCAGCAGCCAAGTGGCTAGGGGGAATGAGCAGTTCTTC; CDR3: CASSQVARGNEQFF
V: TRBV5-1; J: TRBJ2-7; D: -; size: -; DNA: TGCGCCAGCAGCGGGGACAACTCCTACGAGCAGTACTTC; CDR3: CASSGDNSYEQYF
V: TRBV11-2; J: TRBJ1-1; D: -; size: -; DNA: TGTGCCAGCAGCCCAACGAGGTCGGGGGGGATCACTGAAGCTTTCTTT; CDR3: CASSPTRSGGITEAFF
V: TRBV29-1; J: TRBJ2-5; D: -; size: once; DNA: TGCAGTCGACTAGTGGAGACCCAGTACTTC; CDR3: CSRLVETQYF
V: TRBV28; J: TRBJ1-2; D: -; size: few; DNA: TGTGCCAGCAGTTCCGGGACTACAACCTCGGGGTCCTATGGCTACACCTTC; CDR3: CASSSGTTTSGSYGYTF
V: TRBV9; J: TRBJ1-1; D: -; size: -; DNA: TGTGCCAGCAGCGTAGCAGGGGCCCCCCAAGCTTTCTTT; CDR3: CASSVAGAPQAFF
V: TRBV30; J: TRBJ1-1; D: -; size: -; DNA: TGTGCCTGGATAGGGGTAGGGGTGAGGAACACTGAAGCTTTCTTT; CDR3: CAWIGVGVRNTEAFF
V: TRBV28; J: TRBJ1-3; D: TRBD1; size: -; DNA: TGTGCCAGCAGTCCCCACCCAGGAATTGGACAGGGAACTGGAAACACCATATATTTT; CDR3: CASSPHPGIGQGTGNTIYF
V: TRBV25-1; J: TRBJ2-1; D: TRBD2; size: -; DNA: TGTGCCAGCAGTGGGGCTAGCGGGATGCAGTTCTTC; CDR3: CASSGASGMQFF
V: TRBV19; J: TRBJ1-2; D: -; size: -; DNA: TGTGCCACCCAGACTCGAGAGCTTTTAAACTATGGCTACACCTTC; CDR3: CATQTRELLNYGYTF
V: TRBV30; J: TRBJ2-1; D: TRBD2; size: -; DNA: TGTGCCTGCACGGGAGGGAGGTCCTACAATGAGCAGTTCTTC; CDR3: CACTGGRSYNEQFF
V: TRBV11-2; J: TRBJ2-3; D: -; size: few; DNA: TGTGCCAGCAGCCCCAACAGCCCTGGGACAGATACGCAGTATTTT; CDR3: CASSPNSPGTDTQYF
V: TRBV7-9; J: TRBJ2-7; D: -; size: once; DNA: TGTGCCAGCAGCTTATCTGTAGGACTAGGGGGGAACGAGCAGTACTTC; CDR3: CASSLSVGLGGNEQYF
V: TRBV30; J: TRBJ1-3; D: -; size: -; DNA: TGTGCCCTGTCGGACACTATGACTGGAAACACCATATATTTT; CDR3: CALSDTMTGNTIYF
V: TRBV7-2; J: TRBJ2-7; D: -; size: -; DNA: TGTGCCAGCAGCGTGTCCCTTACCTACGAGCAGTACTTC; CDR3: CASSVSLTYEQYF
V: TRBV7-2; J: TRBJ2-7; D: TRBD2; size: -; DNA: TGTGCCAGCAGCTTAGGGCGGGAGGCCACCTACGAGCAGTACTTC; CDR3: CASSLGREATYEQYF
V: TRBV9; J: TRBJ2-1; D: TRBD2; size: -; DNA: TGTGCCAGCAGCGTTAGCGGGAGTTCCTACAATGAGCAGTTCTTC; CDR3: CASSVSGSSYNEQFF
V: TRBV4-2; J: TRBJ2-6; D: TRBD2; size: -; DNA: TGTGCCAGCAGCCAGCCGGGACTAGCGGGAGGCCCCGACTCTGGGGCCAACGTCCTGACTTTC; CDR3: CASSQPGLAGGPDSGANVLTF
V: TRBV5-1; J: TRBJ2-5; D: TRBD1; size: -; DNA: TGCGCCAGCAGCTTGGGGGGACAGGGAAGGCAAGAGACCCAGTACTTC; CDR3: CASSLGGQGRQETQYF
V: TRBV25-1; J: TRBJ2-1; D: TRBD2; size: few; DNA: TGTGCCAGCAGTGAAAGAGGTGCGGGAGAACATGAGCAGTTCTTC; CDR3: CASSERGAGEHEQFF
V: TRBV6-1; J: TRBJ1-5; D: -; size: -; DNA: TGTGCCAGCAAACAGGATTTAAGCAATCAGCCCCAGCATTTT; CDR3: CASKQDLSNQPQHF
V: TRBV7-6; J: TRBJ1-2; D: -; size: -; DNA: TGTGCCAGCAGCTTAGAAACAGGGTCGGGCTACACCTTC; CDR3: CASSLETGSGYTF
V: TRBV19; J: TRBJ1-1; D: TRBD1; size: -; DNA: TGTGCCAGTAGTAAGTTCCCTCCAGGGGGAGGCACTGAAGCTTTCTTT; CDR3: CASSKFPPGGGTEAFF
V: TRBV5-1; J: TRBJ1-3; D: -; size: -; DNA: TGCGCCAGCAGCTTGGTCCCGGGGGGCGCGGTAGGAAACACCATATATTTT; CDR3: CASSLVPGGAVGNTIYF
V: TRBV10-3; J: TRBJ1-3; D: -; size: few; DNA: TGTGCCATCAGTGAGGGGCGAGATGGAAACACCATATATTTT; CDR3: CAISEGRDGNTIYF
V: TRBV29-1; J: TRBJ2-1; D: TRBD2; size: -; DNA: TGCAGCGTTACGAGGGCTAGCGGTTGGGGGAATGAGCAGTTCTTC; CDR3: CSVTRASGWGNEQFF
V: TRBV10-3; J: TRBJ2-7; D: -; size: once; DNA: TGTGCCATCAGACCCGACTACCCCATCGAGCAGTACTTC; CDR3: CAIRPDYPIEQYF
V: TRBV30; J: TRBJ2-1; D: TRBD2; size: -; DNA: TGTGCCTGGAGTTCCCTCCCGGACGGGACTAGCGGGAGAGGGGAGCAGTTCTTC; CDR3: CAWSSLPDGTSGRGEQFF
V: TRBV30; J: TRBJ2-7; D: -; size: -; DNA: TGTGCCTGGAGCCCGGGACACGGACGGGAGCAGTACTTC; CDR3: CAWSPGHGREQYF
V: TRBV2; J: TRBJ2-7; D: -; size: -; DNA: TGTGCCAGCAGTGCGACAGCGTACGAGCAGTACTTC; CDR3: CASSATAYEQYF
V: TRBV5-1; J: TRBJ2-1; D: TRBD2; size: -; DNA: TGCGCCAGCAGCTTGTTAGGGCTACTAGCGGAGAACAATGAGCAGTTCTTC; CDR3: CASSLLGLLAENNEQFF
V: TRBV11-2; J: TRBJ2-3; D: TRBD1; size: few; DNA: TGTGCCAGCAGCTTCCAAGGGACAGATCGCACAGATACGCAGTATTTT; CDR3: CASSFQGTDRTDTQYF
V: TRBV7-9; J: TRBJ2-3; D: TRBD1; size: -; DNA: TGTGCCAGCAGCTTAGCGCTGGGACAGACAACAGATACGCAGTATTTT; CDR3: CASSLALGQTTDTQYF
V: TRBV2; J: TRBJ1-3; D: -; size: -; DNA: TGTGCCAGCAGCCCCAGGGGTGGAAACACCATATATTTT; CDR3: CASSPRGGNTIYF
V: TRBV5-4; J: TRBJ2-3; D: -; size: -; DNA: TGTGCCAGCAGCTTGGGGGGACGGGAGAGAGCAGATACGCAGTATTTT; CDR3: CASSLGGRERADTQYF
V: TRBV5-6; J: TRBJ2-1; D: TRBD2; size: -; DNA: TGTGCCAGCAGCTTTCTCAGGGCGGGAGGGCCAGAGGAGCAGTTCTTC; CDR3: CASSFLRAGGPEEQFF
V: TRBV6-6; J: TRBJ2-7; D: TRBD2; size: -; DNA: TGTGCCAGCATATCGACTAGCGGACCTTCAGGCGAGCAGTACTTC; CDR3: CASISTSGPSGEQYF
V: TRBV6-5; J: TRBJ2-5; D: TRBD1; size: once; DNA: TGTGCCAGCAGTTCCATAACAGGGGGCCAAGAGACCCAGTACTTC; CDR3: CASSSITGGQETQYF
V: TRBV7-3; J: TRBJ2-7; D: TRBD1; size: -; DNA: TGTGCCAGCAGCCCAGGGACAGGGGATTACGAGCAGTACTTC; CDR3: CASSPGTGDYEQYF